Listed below are T cell receptor beta chains from one sample, sequenced in a study of blood T cell repertoires in COVID-19. Method: immunoSEQ multiplex PCR; TCRdb's copy keeps in-frame clones and lacks some. Of more than 80,000 clones in the sample, 72% are singletons; the top ten hold approximately 23%. The sequenced sample was peripheral blood. These receptors all stem from a woman aged 55-75 years in a cohort sampled during active or convalescent COVID-19. The CDR3 runs from the conserved cysteine through the conserved F or W. The order of the fields is CDR3 DNA, CDR3 protein, CDR3 length, J gene, clone size, V gene, D gene. D genes are given only for firm matches. Rows may omit the clone size; those that give it use once, few, many or a size class.

TGTGCCAGCAGCCGACCGGGACTAGCGGGGGGGAGAAGCTCCTACGAGCAGTACTTC CASSRPGLAGGRSSYEQYF 19 TRBJ2-7 . TRBV3-1/TRBV3-2 TRBD2
TGTGCCAGCAGCCGCGGGGGGGCCACCACCGGGGAGCTGTTTTTT CASSRGGATTGELFF 15 TRBJ2-2 once TRBV11-2 TRBD2
TGTGCCAGCAGTTTAAGTATTCGTCCCACTAGGGACTTC CASSLSIRPTRDF 13 TRBJ2-4 . TRBV28 .
TGTGCCAGCAGTCCCAGGACAGGGGCGGGTACTGAAGCTTTCTTT CASSPRTGAGTEAFF 15 TRBJ1-1 . TRBV27 TRBD1
TGTGCCAGCAGTCGGACAGGGGAATACGAGCAGTACTTC CASSRTGEYEQYF 13 TRBJ2-7 . TRBV9 TRBD1
TGTGCCAGCTCACCGGGACAGGGCCGCTACGAGCAGTACTTC CASSPGQGRYEQYF 14 TRBJ2-7 many TRBV18 TRBD1
TGTGCCAGCAGCTCGGGACCGGCAGGGGACTATGGCTACACCTTC CASSSGPAGDYGYTF 15 TRBJ1-2 . TRBV11-2 .
TGTGCCATCAGTGTCGAGGGATTTCAGCCCCAGCATTTT CAISVEGFQPQHF 13 TRBJ1-5 . TRBV10-3 .
TGTGCCAGCAGCTTGATCAGGGGGCCTCCCGGAGCCGAGCAGTACTTC CASSLIRGPPGAEQYF 16 TRBJ2-7 . TRBV11-2 TRBD1
TGTGCCAGCAGTTTCTCCGGGACAGGGGGCACGGCCTACAATGAGCAGTTCTTC CASSFSGTGGTAYNEQFF 18 TRBJ2-1 once TRBV28 TRBD1
TGCAGCGTTGAAGATCCGACGGGATCTATGGATACGCAGTATTTT CSVEDPTGSMDTQYF 15 TRBJ2-3 . TRBV29-1 .
TGTGCCAGCAGCCAGTCTCGGACTAGCGGGAACACAGATACGCAGTATTTT CASSQSRTSGNTDTQYF 17 TRBJ2-3 . TRBV3-1/TRBV3-2 TRBD2
TGCGCCAGCCGGCCCTTCTCAGGAGGCTATGGCTACACCTTC CASRPFSGGYGYTF 14 TRBJ1-2 . TRBV5-1 .
TGTGCCAGTAGTAGGTTGGGGGGCTACGAGCAGTACTTC CASSRLGGYEQYF 13 TRBJ2-7 . TRBV19 .
TGTGCCAGCAGCTACGCGTCAGGGTGGAACTCCTACGAGCAGTACTTC CASSYASGWNSYEQYF 16 TRBJ2-7 few TRBV7-8 .
TGTGCCAGCAGCTTAGAAGCGGGACCATACAATGAGCAGTTCTTC CASSLEAGPYNEQFF 15 TRBJ2-1 once TRBV7-3 TRBD2
TGTGCCAGCAGCCGGACAGCCGGGACGAACAATGAGCAGTTCTTC CASSRTAGTNNEQFF 15 TRBJ2-1 once TRBV6-4 .
TGTGCCAGTAGGACAGGGTGGAATGAAAAACTGTTTTTT CASRTGWNEKLFF 13 TRBJ1-4 . TRBV19 TRBD1
TGCGCCAGCAGCTTGGGACAGGGGGCAAGTTTCGGAGCTTTCTTT CASSLGQGASFGAFF 15 TRBJ1-1 few TRBV5-1 TRBD1
TGCAGTGCTAGTTACGGGAGCTCCTATAATTCACCCCTCCACTTT CSASYGSSYNSPLHF 15 TRBJ1-6 . TRBV20-1 .
TGTGCCAGCAGCCAAGTTAGCGGGGAAGTAGATACGCAGTATTTT CASSQVSGEVDTQYF 15 TRBJ2-3 . TRBV4-2 TRBD2
TGTGCCAGCAGTTATATCGGCGGGGGGTCAACCGATAACACAGATACGCAGTATTTT CASSYIGGGSTDNTDTQYF 19 TRBJ2-3 . TRBV6-2/TRBV6-3 TRBD2
TGCGCCAGCAGCCTTGGGACAGGGGGCACCGGGGAGCTGTTTTTT CASSLGTGGTGELFF 15 TRBJ2-2 . TRBV5-1 TRBD1
TGTGCCAGTAGTAAGTTTACAGGTGGAAACACCATATATTTT CASSKFTGGNTIYF 14 TRBJ1-3 few TRBV19 .
TGCAGCGTAAGCGCCGGGACAGTCAATCAGCCCCAGCATTTT CSVSAGTVNQPQHF 14 TRBJ1-5 . TRBV29-1 TRBD1
TGTGCCAGCAGTCGGGACAGGGGGCTCCAGCCCCAGCATTTT CASSRDRGLQPQHF 14 TRBJ1-5 . TRBV6-5 TRBD1
TGTGCTCCACAGGGGGAGGCAGAGACCCAGTACTTC CAPQGEAETQYF 12 TRBJ2-5 few TRBV30 TRBD1